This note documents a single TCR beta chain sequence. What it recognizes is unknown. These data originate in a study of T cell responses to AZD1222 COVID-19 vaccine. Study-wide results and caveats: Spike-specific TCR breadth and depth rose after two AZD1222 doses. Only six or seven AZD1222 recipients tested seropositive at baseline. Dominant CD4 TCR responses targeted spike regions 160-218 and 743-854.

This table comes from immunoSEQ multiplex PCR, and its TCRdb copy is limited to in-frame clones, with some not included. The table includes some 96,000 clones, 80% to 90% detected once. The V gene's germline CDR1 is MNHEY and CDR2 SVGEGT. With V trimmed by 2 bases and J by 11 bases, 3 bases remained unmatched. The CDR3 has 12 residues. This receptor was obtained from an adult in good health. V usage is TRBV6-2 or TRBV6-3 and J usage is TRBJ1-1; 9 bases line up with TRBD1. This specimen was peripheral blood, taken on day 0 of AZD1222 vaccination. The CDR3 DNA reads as TGTGCCAGCAGTTACAAGGACAGGGGCGCTTTCTTT. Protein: CASSYKDRGAFF.